Listed here are 19 T cell receptor beta chains from one sample, sequenced in a study of PD-1 blockade in classical Hodgkin lymphoma. With no exception, relapse followed autologous stem cell transplantation in all patients, and brentuximab vedotin exposure varied. TCRdb's table, derived via immunoSEQ multiplex PCR, lists solely in-frame clones and lacks some. The sample shows around 99,000 clones, roughly 81% of them seen only once. The material sequenced was peripheral blood mononuclear cells (PBMCs), taken before the second cycle of nivolumab. Receptors were obtained from a human donor with classical Hodgkin lymphoma.

The V and J genes are TRBV6-6 and TRBJ2-3, with TRBD2 identical over 7 bases. Germline loops: CDR1 MNHNY, CDR2 SVGAGI (reference sequence). This CDR3 contains 14 residues. The V gene end was trimmed by 7 bases and the J gene end by 4 bases; junction bases not matched to a gene: 8. The CDR3 sequence is CASTRTSFADTQYF. The DNA of the CDR3 is TGTGCCAGCACCCGGACTAGTTTTGCAGATACGCAGTATTTT.

The chain has TRBV7-8 and TRBJ2-1; D is possibly TRBD1 or TRBD2 (6 bases each). The V end was cut by 7 bases, the J end by 10 bases, with 26 bases between. CDR1 is SGHVS, CDR2 FQNEAQ, per germline. This CDR3 has 16 amino acids. This chain's CDR3 is CASTIGGGTGVREQFF. Written as DNA, the CDR3 is TGTGCCAGCACCATAGGGGGTGGGACGGGAGTACGGGAGCAGTTCTTC.

V gene TRBV4-1 combines with J gene TRBJ2-2, with unresolved D. The germline CDR1 and CDR2 sequences are MGHRA and YSYEKL. This CDR3 has 13 amino acids. Trimming took off 4 bases at V and 1 base at J, with 4 bases between the two ends. CDR3 DNA: TGCGCCAGCAGCCGCCTGAACACCGGGGAGCTGTTTTTT. It is translated as CASSRLNTGELFF.

This chain uses TRBV21-1 with TRBJ1-4. TRBV21-1 is reported as a pseudogene. The CDR3 spans 16 residues. The CDR3 sequence is CASSKFFKEVDEKLFF. CDR3 DNA sequence: TGTGCCAGCAGCAAATTCTTCAAGGAGGTGGATGAAAAACTGTTTTTT.

This chain uses TRBV4-1 with TRBJ2-1; D perhaps matches TRBD2 (5 bases). The germline V gene encodes CDR1 MGHRA and CDR2 YSYEKL. The CDR3 length is 17 residues. Trimming took off 4 bases at V and 7 bases at J, with 23 bases between the two ends. CDR3 in amino acids: CASSPHAREFLGNEQFF. The CDR3 DNA sequence: TGCGCCAGCAGCCCCCATGCTAGGGAGTTTTTAGGTAATGAGCAGTTCTTC.

The gene calls are TRBV5-1 and TRBJ1-1; D might be TRBD1 (5 bases). The CDR3 contains 17 residues. Between the trimmed V and J ends, which lost 0 bases and 0 bases, there was a span of 15 bases. The germline gives CDR1 SGHRS, CDR2 YFSETQ. In nucleotides, the CDR3 is TGCGCCAGCAGCTTGGATCCCCCCGGGACGGTGAACACTGAAGCTTTCTTT. Protein sequence: CASSLDPPGTVNTEAFF.

The chain links TRBV30 to TRBJ2-7; 9 bases map to TRBD2. This CDR3 region has 13 residues. V shed 0 bases, J shed 8 bases, and the junction held 5 bases outside the gene matches. The germline gives CDR1 GTSNPN, CDR2 SVGIG (reference sequence). The CDR3 sequence is CAWSVLAGGKQYF. In DNA, the CDR3 is TGTGCCTGGAGTGTACTGGCGGGAGGGAAGCAGTACTTC.

The rearrangement links TRBV19 to TRBJ2-1; weak D call: TRBD2 (6 bases). V dropped 3 bases and J dropped 1 base, with 10 bases sitting between them. Germline V lookup: CDR1 LNHDA, CDR2 SQIVND (reference sequence). CDR3 size: 15 residues. Here the CDR3 reads CASSIISGSYNEQFF. Written as DNA, the CDR3 is TGTGCCAGTAGTATCATTAGCGGATCCTACAATGAGCAGTTCTTC.

This chain joins TRBV29-1 and TRBJ2-1; 7 nucleotides line up with TRBD2. This CDR3 has 14 residues. Germline CDR1 is SQVTM and CDR2 is ANQGSEA. J gave up 0 bases and V 4 bases, and 3 bases lay outside the gene matches. The CDR3 sequence is CSVGRGSSYNEQFF. DNA for the CDR3: TGCAGCGTTGGGCGGGGGAGCTCCTACAATGAGCAGTTCTTC.

CDR3 bases: TGCGCCAGCAGCTTGTCACAGGGGAAGAACAATGAGCAGTTCTTC. This encodes CASSLSQGKNNEQFF. The genes are TRBV5-1 and TRBJ2-1, with TRBD1 identical over 7 bases. The junction had 6 bases not matched to a gene; V was cut back by 1 base and J by 5 bases. Germline-derived CDR1 and CDR2 are SGHRS and YFSETQ. The CDR3 runs to 15 residues.

This clone came up once. The J gene is TRBJ1-2, the V gene TRBV27; TRBD1 matches 8 bases. Per the germline V gene, CDR1 is MNHEY and CDR2 is SMNVEV (reference sequence). This CDR3 region has 16 residues. The V segment lost 6 bases and the J segment 4 bases; nucleotides outside the gene matches: 13. The CDR3 bases are TGTGCCAGCAGCCCCCCCTCTGCTCAGGGGGCCTATGGCTACACCTTC. Amino acids: CASSPPSAQGAYGYTF.

The J gene is TRBJ1-1, the V gene TRBV29-1; D remains unclear. V was clipped by 4 bases and J by 7 bases, with 7 bases between them. The CDR3 spans 10 residues. CDR1 is SQVTM, CDR2 ANQGSEA, per germline. This CDR3 is CSVADIEAFF. CDR3 nucleotide sequence: TGCAGCGTTGCAGACATTGAAGCTTTCTTT.

The chain employs TRBV5-1 and TRBJ2-1; possibly TRBD1 for D (6 bases). V lost 4 bases, J lost 10 bases, and 9 bases lay in between. The CDR3 extends over 11 amino acids. From germline, CDR1 is SGHRS and CDR2 YFSETQ. CDR3 in amino acids: CASSQDREQFF. The DNA for the CDR3 is TGCGCCAGCAGCCAGGACAGAGAGCAGTTCTTC. Combining the CDR3 with reference TRBV5-1 and TRBJ2-1 gives the whole variable domain KAGVTQTPRYLIKTRGQQVTLSCSPISGHRSVSWYQQTPGQGLQFLFEYFSETQRNKGNFPGRFSGRQFSNSRSEMNVSTLELGDSALYLCASSQDREQFFGPGTRLTVL.

The V call is TRBV18, the J call TRBJ1-1; 7 bases align to TRBD1. The CDR3 is 15 residues long. Germline CDR1 is KGHSH and CDR2 is LQKENI. V gave up 4 bases and J gave up 1 base; unmatched junction bases: 6. CDR3 in amino acids: CASSLGTVTNTEAFF. CDR3 DNA: TGTGCCAGCTCACTAGGGACAGTTACGAACACTGAAGCTTTCTTT.

This sequence joins TRBV5-1 and TRBJ2-7, with TRBD2 identical over 8 bases. The CDR3 runs to 17 residues. V was pared by 4 bases and J by 2 bases, with 14 bases of the junction left unmatched. The germline gives CDR1 SGHRS, CDR2 YFSETQ. The CDR3 nucleotides read TGCGCCAGCAGCGAACTAGCGGAATACCTAGGGCCCTACGAGCAGTACTTC. Encoded protein: CASSELAEYLGPYEQYF.

V is TRBV27 and J is TRBJ2-1; 8 bases align to TRBD2. CDR1 is MNHEY and CDR2 is SMNVEV in the germline V gene (reference sequence). J lost 3 bases, V lost 2 bases, and 3 bases had no gene match. This CDR3 has 15 amino acids. The CDR3 loop is CASSLIAGGYNEQFF. CDR3 nucleotides: TGTGCCAGCAGTTTAATTGCGGGAGGCTACAATGAGCAGTTCTTC.

This chain connects TRBV9 to TRBJ1-3; D uncertain. Per germline, CDR1 SGDLS and CDR2 YYNGEE. Trimming removed 0 bases at V and 8 bases at J, with 12 bases between. The CDR3 length is 14 residues. The CDR3 DNA is TGTGCCAGCAGCGTAGGCTCGGAGGTCCACACCATATATTTT. It translates to CASSVGSEVHTIYF.

This chain connects TRBV29-1 to TRBJ2-7; D possibly corresponds to TRBD1 (6 bases). The CDR3 consists of 14 residues. The V end lost 6 bases, the J end lost 1 base, and 16 bases lay between the germline ends. In germline, CDR1 is SQVTM, CDR2 ANQGSEA. Here the CDR3 reads CSVSSRGPSYEQYF. CDR3 DNA sequence: TGCAGCGTGTCCTCCAGGGGCCCTTCCTACGAGCAGTACTTC.

The chain carries TRBV7-2 and TRBJ1-5; D is unresolved. Germline V gene data show CDR1 as SGHTA and CDR2 as FQGNSA. Trimming shortened V by 2 bases and J by 3 bases, and 20 bases separated the two germline ends. The CDR3 loop spans 18 amino acids. As DNA, the CDR3 is TGTGCCAGCAGCTTATGGGTTCTTGGGAGTGGGGTCAATCAGCCCCAGCATTTT. Translating gives CASSLWVLGSGVNQPQHF.